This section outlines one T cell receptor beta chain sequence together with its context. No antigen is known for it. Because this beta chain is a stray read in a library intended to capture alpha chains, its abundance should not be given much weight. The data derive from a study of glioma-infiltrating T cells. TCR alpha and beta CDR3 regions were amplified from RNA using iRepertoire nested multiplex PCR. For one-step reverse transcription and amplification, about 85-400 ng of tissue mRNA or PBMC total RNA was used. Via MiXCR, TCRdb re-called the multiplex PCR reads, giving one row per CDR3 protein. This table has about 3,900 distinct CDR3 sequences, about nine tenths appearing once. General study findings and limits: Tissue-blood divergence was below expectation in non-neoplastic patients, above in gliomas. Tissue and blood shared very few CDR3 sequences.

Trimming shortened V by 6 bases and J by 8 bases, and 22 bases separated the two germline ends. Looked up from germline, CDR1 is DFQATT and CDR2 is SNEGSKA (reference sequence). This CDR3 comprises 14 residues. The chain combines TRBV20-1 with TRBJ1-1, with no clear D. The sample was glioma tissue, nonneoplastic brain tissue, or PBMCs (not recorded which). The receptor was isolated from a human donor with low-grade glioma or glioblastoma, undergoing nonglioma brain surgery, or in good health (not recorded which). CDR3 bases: TGCAGTGCCTACCTTCATTCCGAAATCCCAGAAGCTTTCTTT. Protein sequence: CSAYLHSEIPEAFF.